These 24 T cell receptor beta chains share one sample of origin, sequenced in a study of cytomegalovirus exposure and HLA in healthy donors. The PCR used 60 Vbeta and 13 Jbeta primers. TCRdb's copy holds only in-frame clones and misses some; the assay was immunoSEQ multiplex PCR. The sample has about 170,000 clones, under 80% seen once. The sequencing input was PBMCs. Receptors were obtained from a female donor in good health and CMV-seronegative.

The chain has TRBV5-4 and TRBJ2-5, with unresolved D. V was shortened by 1 base and J by 0 bases, with 7 bases between the two germline ends. Per germline, CDR1 SGHNT and CDR2 YYREEE (reference sequence). This CDR3 spans 14 amino acids. CDR3 in amino acids: CASSLRRDQETQYF. The CDR3 nucleotides read TGTGCCAGCAGCTTGCGACGGGACCAAGAGACCCAGTACTTC.

The rearrangement links TRBV5-6 to TRBJ1-5; TRBD1 might be the D (6 bases). Germline CDR1 SGHDT, CDR2 YYEEEE. V was cut by 1 base and J by 5 bases, with 7 bases left in between. The CDR3 is made up of 13 amino acids. The CDR3 sequence: CASSLTGHQPQHF. Written as DNA, the CDR3 is TGTGCCAGCAGCTTGACAGGGCATCAGCCCCAGCATTTT.

The gene calls are TRBV1 and TRBJ2-7; TRBD2 reflects the table's D call only, with no check against the DNA. TRBV1 is flagged as a pseudogene. CDR3 length: 17 residues. The CDR3 here is CTSSQGGPWREGREQYF. CDR3 DNA: TGCACCAGCAGCCAAGGGGGACCGTGGCGGGAGGGCCGCGAGCAGTACTTC.

V is TRBV7-8 and J is TRBJ2-2, with 8 bases aligning to TRBD1. Germline V gene sequence: CDR1 SGHVS, CDR2 FQNEAQ. The CDR3 covers 17 residues. V lost 1 base and J lost 4; bases outside the gene matches: 8. The CDR3 DNA reads TGTGCCAGCAGCTTAGGTTTCAGGGGGCGCAGCACCGGGGAGCTGTTTTTT. Its protein is CASSLGFRGRSTGELFF.

CDR3 sequence (DNA): TGTGCCAGCAGCTTGGGACAGGGGATAGAGACTGAAGCTTTCTTT. It codes for CASSLGQGIETEAFF. This chain links TRBV5-4 with TRBJ1-1, with 8 positions matching TRBD1. V was pared by 0 bases and J by 5 bases, with 6 bases of the junction left unmatched. CDR3 length equals 15 residues. Germline V CDR1 and CDR2: SGHNT, YYREEE (reference sequence).

The chain combines TRBV28 with TRBJ1-5; D perhaps matches TRBD1 (5 bases). With 5 bases removed from V and 2 bases from J, the gap between germline ends came to 13 bases. The CDR3 consists of 15 residues. In germline, CDR1 is MDHEN, CDR2 SYDVKM. CDR3 region: CASSAGGGGNQPQHF. CDR3 coding DNA: TGTGCCAGCAGTGCGGGGGGGGGAGGCAATCAGCCCCAGCATTTT.

This chain uses TRBV28 with TRBJ1-1, with 8 bases identical to TRBD1. This CDR3 contains 14 residues. Germline V CDR1 and CDR2: MDHEN, SYDVKM. The V gene end was trimmed by 7 bases and the J gene end by 8 bases; junction bases not matched to a gene: 12. The CDR3 nucleotides read TGTGCCAGCATTCCCCTCACAGGGGGGCTCGAAGCTTTCTTT. This gives the protein CASIPLTGGLEAFF. Based on the CDR3 plus reference TRBV28 and TRBJ1-1, the full variable domain is DVKVTQSSRYLVKRTGEKVFLECVQDMDHENMFWYRQDPGLGLRLIYFSYDVKMKEKGDIPEGYSVSREKKERFSLILESASTNQTSMYLCASIPLTGGLEAFFGQGTRLTVV.

This chain joins TRBV5-1 and TRBJ2-5, with a tentative D call TRBD2 (7 bases). V gave up 1 base and J gave up 2 bases, with 12 bases separating them. The CDR3 has 15 amino acids. Germline CDR1 is SGHRS and CDR2 is YFSETQ. CDR3 sequence: CASSLRGAWQETQYF. DNA for the CDR3: TGCGCCAGCAGCTTGCGGGGGGCATGGCAAGAGACCCAGTACTTC.

This clone is a singleton in its sample. The chain carries TRBV28 and TRBJ2-2; D is uncertain. Germline lookup yields CDR1 MDHEN and CDR2 SYDVKM. There are 15 residues in the CDR3. V gave up 8 bases and J gave up 4 bases, with 17 bases separating them. The CDR3 loop reads CASLPPKPGTGELFF. The CDR3, as DNA: TGTGCCAGCCTCCCCCCCAAACCCGGCACCGGGGAGCTGTTTTTT.

V usage is TRBV5-1 and J usage is TRBJ2-3; TRBD1 matches 7 bases. This CDR3 has 14 amino acids. The germline gives CDR1 SGHRS, CDR2 YFSETQ. Trimming at V came to 7 bases and at J to 2 bases, leaving 7 bases not matched to a gene. CDR3 nucleotides: TGCGCCAGCCGGACAGGACCAGACACAGATACGCAGTATTTT. Its protein is CASRTGPDTDTQYF. Combining the CDR3 with reference TRBV5-1 and TRBJ2-3 gives the whole variable domain KAGVTQTPRYLIKTRGQQVTLSCSPISGHRSVSWYQQTPGQGLQFLFEYFSETQRNKGNFPGRFSGRQFSNSRSEMNVSTLELGDSALYLCASRTGPDTDTQYFGPGTRLTVL.

The chain has TRBV5-6 and TRBJ2-3, with 10 bases identical to TRBD1. V lost 3 bases and J lost 2; bases outside the gene matches: 6. Looked up from germline, CDR1 is SGHDT and CDR2 is YYEEEE. The CDR3 has 16 amino acids. DNA for the CDR3: TGTGCCAGCAGCTGGGACAGGGGTGCATCCACAGATACGCAGTATTTT. Residues: CASSWDRGASTDTQYF.

This clone came up once. The chain recombines TRBV6-5 with TRBJ1-6; D gene uncertain. With 6 bases removed from V and 3 bases from J, the gap between germline ends came to 9 bases. CDR3 length equals 14 residues. Looked up from germline, CDR1 is MNHEY and CDR2 is SVGAGI. CDR3 sequence (DNA): TGTGCCAGCAGCACGACGGGCTATAATTCACCCCTCCACTTT. It codes for CASSTTGYNSPLHF.

The genes are TRBV4-3 and TRBJ2-3; 10 bases agree with TRBD2. V shed 1 base, J shed 0 bases, and the junction held 7 bases outside the gene matches. This CDR3 region has 18 residues. Germline V gene lookup returns CDR1 LGHNA and CDR2 YSLEER. CDR3 amino acids: CASSQAGTSDPSTDTQYF. CDR3 sequence (DNA): TGCGCCAGCAGCCAAGCTGGGACTAGCGACCCTAGCACAGATACGCAGTATTTT.

The chain combines TRBV9 with TRBJ1-6; no clear D gene. V lost 0 bases, J lost 0 bases, and 7 bases lay in between. The CDR3 runs 16 residues. Germline V gene lookup returns CDR1 SGDLS and CDR2 YYNGEE. CDR3 in DNA: TGTGCCAGCAGCGTAGGCGAACCCTCCTATAATTCACCCCTCCACTTT. This codes for CASSVGEPSYNSPLHF.

The chain joins TRBV6-1 to TRBJ2-6; 7 bases match TRBD2. Losses at the gene ends were 11 bases for V and 0 bases for J; bases not matched to a gene: 7. The germline V gene has CDR1 MNHNS and CDR2 SASEGT. This CDR3 region has 15 residues. The CDR3: CAVNLAVSGANVLTF. CDR3 DNA: TGTGCCGTCAACCTAGCGGTCTCTGGGGCCAACGTCCTGACTTTC.

The V call is TRBV12-5, the J call TRBJ1-2; D unresolved. Germline V CDR1 and CDR2: LGHNT, FRNRAP. Trimming took 1 base from V and 8 from J, leaving 14 bases between them. The CDR3 totals 14 residues. The CDR3 reads CASGLAEAQSGYTF. The DNA of the CDR3 is TGTGCTAGTGGTTTGGCCGAGGCCCAGTCGGGCTACACCTTC. Full variable domain (rest looked up from reference TRBV12-5 and TRBJ1-2): DARVTQTPRHKVTEMGQEVTMRCQPILGHNTVFWYRQTMMQGLELLAYFRNRAPLDDSGMPKDRFSAEMPDATLATLKIQPSEPRDSAVYFCASGLAEAQSGYTFGSGTRLTVV.

The genes are TRBV5-1 and TRBJ1-5; D possibly corresponds to TRBD1 (6 bases). V lost 1 base and J lost 2, with 10 bases in between. The germline gives CDR1 SGHRS, CDR2 YFSETQ. This CDR3 is built from 15 residues. CDR3 sequence (DNA): TGCGCCAGCAGCTTGAGGCCAGGGGGCAATCAGCCCCAGCATTTT. Protein sequence: CASSLRPGGNQPQHF. The whole variable domain, filled in from reference TRBV5-1 and TRBJ1-5, reads KAGVTQTPRYLIKTRGQQVTLSCSPISGHRSVSWYQQTPGQGLQFLFEYFSETQRNKGNFPGRFSGRQFSNSRSEMNVSTLELGDSALYLCASSLRPGGNQPQHFGDGTRLSIL.

This chain uses TRBV5-1 with TRBJ2-7; 7 bases fit TRBD1. The germline V gene encodes CDR1 SGHRS and CDR2 YFSETQ. This CDR3 has 16 amino acids. The V gene end was trimmed by 1 base and the J gene end by 7 bases; junction bases not matched to a gene: 14. CDR3 bases: TGCGCCAGCAGCTTGAAGTCTGGGACAGATCCTACGGAGCAGTACTTC. This sequence encodes CASSLKSGTDPTEQYF.

The chain couples TRBV29-1 to TRBJ2-3; TRBD1 agrees at 9 bases. This CDR3 contains 16 residues. The V and J ends lost 7 bases and 2 bases, in that order; junction bases with no gene match: 13. CDR1 and CDR2 from the germline V gene are SQVTM and ANQGSEA. CDR3 bases: TGCAGCGCCCCATTTTGGACAGGGGTGACCACAGATACGCAGTATTTT. It yields the protein CSAPFWTGVTTDTQYF.

The chain carries TRBV15 and TRBJ1-6, with 7 bases matching TRBD1. CDR1 is LNHNV, CDR2 YYDKDF, per germline (reference sequence). This CDR3 is built from 16 residues. V dropped 2 bases and J dropped 7; count of bases not matched to a gene: 8. The CDR3 reads CATSRPYRGSNSPLHF. Written as DNA, the CDR3 is TGTGCCACCAGCAGACCCTACAGGGGTTCCAATTCACCCCTCCACTTT.

The CDR3 bases are TGTGCCAGCAGCCGAGAAGGTGCAGCTAGCTATGGCTACACCTTC. It yields the protein CASSREGAASYGYTF. The chain joins TRBV2 to TRBJ1-2, with unresolved D. CDR1 SNHLY and CDR2 FYNNEI come from the germline V gene. This CDR3 is built from 15 residues. V was shortened by 6 bases and J by 4 bases, with 18 bases between the two germline ends.

The V gene is TRBV29-1, the J gene TRBJ1-2; D uncertain. CDR1 is SQVTM and CDR2 is ANQGSEA in the germline V gene. V was clipped by 4 bases and J by 2 bases, with 11 bases between them. This CDR3 is 13 amino acids long. The DNA for the CDR3 is TGCAGCGTTGGGAGGGAGGAAAACTATGGCTACACCTTC. The encoded protein is CSVGREENYGYTF.

This clone showed up just once. The J gene is TRBJ2-3, the V gene TRBV28; 7 bases line up with TRBD2. This CDR3 has 14 residues. After removal of 7 bases from V and 3 bases from J, the junction contained 7 bases not matched to a gene. CDR1 and CDR2 from the germline V gene are MDHEN and SYDVKM. The CDR3 is CASNSGASTDTQYF. The CDR3 DNA follows: TGTGCCAGCAACAGCGGGGCTTCGACAGATACGCAGTATTTT.

The chain recombines TRBV19 with TRBJ2-1; D is possibly TRBD1 (6 bases). The CDR3 is 14 amino acids. Trimming cost V 4 bases and J 1 base, with 8 bases left between them. CDR1 and CDR2 from the germline V gene are LNHDA and SQIVND (reference sequence). DNA for the CDR3: TGTGCCAGTAGTACCAGGGGTTCCTACAATGAGCAGTTCTTC. The encoded protein is CASSTRGSYNEQFF.